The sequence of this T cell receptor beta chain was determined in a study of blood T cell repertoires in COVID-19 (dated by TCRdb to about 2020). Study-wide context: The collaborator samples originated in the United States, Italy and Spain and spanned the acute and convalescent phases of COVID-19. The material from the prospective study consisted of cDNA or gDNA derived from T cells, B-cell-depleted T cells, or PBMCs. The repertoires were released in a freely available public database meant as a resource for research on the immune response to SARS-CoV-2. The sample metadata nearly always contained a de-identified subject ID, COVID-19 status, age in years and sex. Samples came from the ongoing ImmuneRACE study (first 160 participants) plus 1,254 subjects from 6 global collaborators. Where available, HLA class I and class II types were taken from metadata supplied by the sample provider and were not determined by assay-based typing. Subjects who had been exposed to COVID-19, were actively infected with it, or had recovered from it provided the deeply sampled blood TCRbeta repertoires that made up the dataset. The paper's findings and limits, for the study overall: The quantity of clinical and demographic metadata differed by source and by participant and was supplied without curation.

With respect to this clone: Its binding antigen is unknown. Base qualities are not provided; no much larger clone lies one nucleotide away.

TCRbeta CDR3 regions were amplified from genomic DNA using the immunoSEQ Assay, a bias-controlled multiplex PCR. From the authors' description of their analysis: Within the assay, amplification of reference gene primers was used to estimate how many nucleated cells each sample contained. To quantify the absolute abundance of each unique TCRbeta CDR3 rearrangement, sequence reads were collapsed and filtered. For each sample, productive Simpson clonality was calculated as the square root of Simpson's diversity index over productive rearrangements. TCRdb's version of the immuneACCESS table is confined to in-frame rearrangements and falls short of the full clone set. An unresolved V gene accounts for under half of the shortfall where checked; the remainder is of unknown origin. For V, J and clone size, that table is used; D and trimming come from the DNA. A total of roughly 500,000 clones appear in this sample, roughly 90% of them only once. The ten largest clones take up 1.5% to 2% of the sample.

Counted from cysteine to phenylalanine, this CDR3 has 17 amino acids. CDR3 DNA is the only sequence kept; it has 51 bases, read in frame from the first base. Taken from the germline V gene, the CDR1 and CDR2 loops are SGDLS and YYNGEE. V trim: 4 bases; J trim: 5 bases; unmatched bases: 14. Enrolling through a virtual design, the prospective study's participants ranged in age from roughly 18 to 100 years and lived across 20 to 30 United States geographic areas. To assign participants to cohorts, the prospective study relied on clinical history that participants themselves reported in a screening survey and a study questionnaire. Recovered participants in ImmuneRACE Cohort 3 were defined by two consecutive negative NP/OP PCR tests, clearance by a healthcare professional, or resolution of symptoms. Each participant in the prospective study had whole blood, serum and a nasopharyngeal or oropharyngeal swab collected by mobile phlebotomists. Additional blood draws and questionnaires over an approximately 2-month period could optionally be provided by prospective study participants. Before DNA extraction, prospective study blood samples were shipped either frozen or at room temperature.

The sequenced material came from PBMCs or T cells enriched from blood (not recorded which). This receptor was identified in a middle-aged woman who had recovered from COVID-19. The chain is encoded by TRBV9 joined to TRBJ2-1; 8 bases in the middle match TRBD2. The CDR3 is CASSLTPSGRGHNEQFF. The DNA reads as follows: TGTGCCAGCAGCCTCACCCCCAGCGGGAGAGGTCACAATGAGCAGTTCTTC.